This T cell receptor beta chain was obtained from a study of human T cells and chemical hapten exposure. TCRdb reprocessed the RACE reads via MiXCR and lists one record per CDR3 protein. The sample holds over 300,000 distinct CDR3 sequences, approximately 5.1% seen once. Indicated time point: pre-sensitization, week 0. This sample's treatment: therapeutic diphenylcyclopropenone sensitization with weekly scalp DPC. The CDR3 has 14 amino acids. The germline V gene has CDR1 SGHRS and CDR2 YFSETQ. V lost 5 bases and J lost 5; bases outside the gene matches: 4. The genes are TRBV5-1 and TRBJ2-3; 11 bases are shared with TRBD2. The source of this sequence is a woman in her 50s with alopecia areata. Some clones in this sample may be carry-over from other donors' samples. The sample here was whole blood, taken in connection with sensitization to the hapten diphenylcyclopropenone (DPC). The CDR3 protein is CASRRLAGLDTQYF. CDR3 DNA sequence: TGCGCCAGCAGAAGACTAGCGGGGTTAGATACGCAGTATTTT.